Each of the 5 T cell receptor beta chains below was sequenced from the same sample in a study of blood T cell repertoires in COVID-19. TCRdb's table, derived via immunoSEQ multiplex PCR, lists solely in-frame clones and lacks some. Of about 150,000 clones detected, over 70% appear once; the ten largest clones hold 44%. The sequencing input was peripheral blood. These TCRs come from a human donor in a cohort sampled during active COVID-19.

The chain carries TRBV19 and TRBJ1-2, with D perhaps matching TRBD1 (5 bases). V was trimmed by 11 bases and J by 1 base, leaving 11 bases between them. The CDR3 contains 12 residues. Germline V lookup: CDR1 LNHDA, CDR2 SQIVND (reference sequence). This CDR3 reads CASGFHNYGYTF. For the CDR3, the DNA is TGTGCCTCAGGGTTTCATAACTATGGCTACACCTTC. Variable domain in full (rest from reference TRBV19 and TRBJ1-2): DGGITQSPKYLFRKEGQNVTLSCEQNLNHDAMYWYRQDPGQGLRLIYYSQIVNDFQKGDIAEGYSVSREKKESFPLTVTSAQKNPTAFYLCASGFHNYGYTFGSGTRLTVV.

This rearrangement joins TRBV6-5 to TRBJ2-7; 7 nucleotides match TRBD1. The CDR3 length is 12 residues. Unmatched junction bases numbered 5, after V lost 6 bases and J lost 6 bases. The germline V gene encodes CDR1 MNHEY and CDR2 SVGAGI. CDR3 DNA sequence: TGTGCCAGCAGGCGCCGGGACAGCGAGCAGTACTTC. Encoded protein: CASRRRDSEQYF.

The DNA for the CDR3 is TGTGCCTGGAGTGTCGGGTCCTCGGGCACAGATACGCAGTATTTT. Its translation: CAWSVGSSGTDTQYF. The rearrangement uses TRBV30 and TRBJ2-3; D ambiguous. The CDR3 runs to 15 residues. Germline CDR1 and CDR2: GTSNPN and SVGIG (reference sequence). Trimming removed 0 bases from V and 1 base from J, with 11 bases in between.

The genes are TRBV7-9 and TRBJ1-2; D possibly corresponds to TRBD1 (6 bases). The V end lost 5 bases, the J end lost 2 bases, and 12 bases lay between the germline ends. This CDR3 is built from 14 residues. Germline lookup yields CDR1 SEHNR and CDR2 FQNEAQ (reference sequence). CDR3 nucleotides: TGTGCCAGCAGCCAAGGACAGCGAAACTATGGCTACACCTTC. Its translation is CASSQGQRNYGYTF.

V usage is TRBV5-1 and J usage is TRBJ2-2; 7 nucleotides align to TRBD1. J was trimmed by 1 base and V by 4 bases; bases with no gene match: 4. CDR1 and CDR2 from the germline V gene are SGHRS and YFSETQ. The CDR3 loop spans 15 amino acids. The chain's CDR3 is CASSPGTENTGELFF. Here the CDR3 DNA reads TGCGCCAGCAGCCCCGGGACAGAGAACACCGGGGAGCTGTTTTTT.